Reported below is one T cell receptor (beta chain). The data derive from a study of blood T cell repertoires in COVID-19. V was clipped by 2 bases and J by 1 base, with 12 bases between them. CDR3 length: 16 residues. Germline assignment: CDR1 MNHEY and CDR2 SVGAGI. TCRdb's table, derived via immunoSEQ multiplex PCR, lists solely in-frame clones and lacks some. The sample includes about 85,000 clones, roughly nine tenths of them seen just once. The chain combines TRBV6-5 with TRBJ2-4; a weak D match, TRBD1 (5 bases). This TCR was sampled from a man aged 60 to 69 with acute or convalescent COVID-19. Sequences were obtained from peripheral blood. The CDR3 DNA reads TGTGCCAGCAGTTACCTTCAGGGCACCGCCAAAAACATTCAGTACTTC. It translates to CASSYLQGTAKNIQYF.